This T cell receptor beta chain was identified in a study of cytomegalovirus exposure and HLA in healthy donors. Background on the study: A subsequent analysis stated that the 120 or so validation repertoires were run on the same platform as the 600 to 750 first-cohort repertoires.

Study-wide results and caveats: With high specificity and sensitivity, the classifier reportedly diagnosed cytomegalovirus status.

The donors formed part of the approximately 120-subject validation cohort, distinct from the roughly 670-subject first cohort. TCRdb's table, derived via immunoSEQ multiplex PCR, lists solely in-frame clones and lacks some. The sample yields about 250,000 clones, roughly 87% seen once. On this clone: The antigen is not known.

Sequencing was carried out using PBMCs. The receptor's source is a man aged 18 to 29 in good health and CMV-seropositive.

CDR3 DNA: TGTGCCAGCAGCCCAAGGGGAGTCGGGACCGGGGAGCTGTTTTTT. Translated: CASSPRGVGTGELFF. The V and J genes are TRBV5-6 and TRBJ2-2; TRBD1 or TRBD2 may be the D gene (5 bases each). Germline CDR1 SGHDT, CDR2 YYEEEE. The CDR3 length is 15 residues. V dropped 4 bases and J dropped 5 bases, with 15 bases sitting between them.